The 25 T cell receptor beta chains in this list originate from one sample, sequenced in a study of cytomegalovirus exposure and HLA in healthy donors. It was with 60 Vbeta and 13 Jbeta primers that the PCR ran. Sequencing used immunoSEQ multiplex PCR; TCRdb keeps in-frame clones, though not all of them. The profile shows around 150,000 clones, approximately 80% of them singletons. The source material was PBMCs. The receptors originated from a man younger than 40 in good health and CMV-seropositive.

V usage is TRBV10-1 and J usage is TRBJ2-2; 11 nucleotides align to TRBD2. Unmatched junction bases numbered 24, after V lost 7 bases and J lost 5 bases. CDR1 WNHNN and CDR2 SYGVQD come from the germline V gene (reference sequence). The CDR3 is made up of 21 amino acids. DNA of the CDR3: TGCGCCAGCAAGGGACAGGGATCCCCGATTACTAGCGGGAGTTGGACCGGGGAGCTGTTTTTT. Translation gives CASKGQGSPITSGSWTGELFF.

This sequence joins TRBV5-1 and TRBJ2-7; 8 nucleotides match TRBD1. V was clipped by 4 bases and J by 6 bases; unmatched bases: 6. Germline V CDR1 and CDR2: SGHRS, YFSETQ. The CDR3 runs to 13 residues. CDR3 sequence (DNA): TGCGCCAGCAGCCAGACAGGGGCGGCCGAGCAGTACTTC. Translated, it gives CASSQTGAAEQYF.

The chain recombines TRBV6-1 with TRBJ2-1, with 9 nucleotides matching TRBD2. Germline loops: CDR1 MNHNS, CDR2 SASEGT. The ends lost 3 bases at V and 9 bases at J; junction bases unmatched: 9. The CDR3 loop spans 15 amino acids. The CDR3 DNA is TGTGCCAGCAGTGAGGTAGCGGGAGATGAAGGTGAGCAGTTCTTC. Translating gives CASSEVAGDEGEQFF.

The chain is built from TRBV15 and TRBJ1-3; tentatively, D is TRBD1 (5 bases). V was trimmed by 5 bases and J by 4 bases, leaving 15 bases between them. The V gene's germline CDR1 is LNHNV and CDR2 YYDKDF (reference sequence). CDR3 size: 15 residues. The CDR3 spells CATSGQGVEGNTIYF. DNA of the CDR3: TGTGCCACCAGCGGACAAGGGGTGGAGGGAAACACCATATATTTT.

The rearrangement joins TRBV28 to TRBJ2-7; D is perhaps TRBD2 (5 bases). The CDR3 is made up of 12 amino acids. V dropped 10 bases and J dropped 0 bases, with 10 bases sitting between them. Germline values: CDR1 MDHEN, CDR2 SYDVKM. The CDR3 sequence: CAISGYSYEQYF. The CDR3 coding sequence is TGTGCCATATCGGGGTACTCCTACGAGCAGTACTTC.

The chain recombines TRBV2 with TRBJ2-5, with 12 nucleotides matching TRBD2. V dropped 4 bases and J dropped 9; count of bases not matched to a gene: 3. Germline loops: CDR1 SNHLY, CDR2 FYNNEI. The CDR3 contains 13 residues. The CDR3 loop is CASSGLAGVAQYF. The CDR3 bases are TGTGCCAGCAGTGGACTAGCGGGAGTGGCCCAGTACTTC.

The V and J genes are TRBV27 and TRBJ2-1, with a possible D match to TRBD2 (7 bases). Germline CDR1 and CDR2: MNHEY and SMNVEV (reference sequence). This CDR3 is built from 17 residues. With 2 bases removed from V and 9 bases from J, the gap between germline ends came to 23 bases. The DNA of the CDR3 is TGTGCCAGCAGTTTAGCGTATGCCGGGGGGCGCACGAGTGAGCAGTTCTTC. Translating gives CASSLAYAGGRTSEQFF.

This clone was seen a handful of times. The rearrangement links TRBV28 to TRBJ2-6; possible D gene TRBD1, 6 bases. Germline V CDR1 and CDR2: MDHEN, SYDVKM. The CDR3 has 20 amino acids. The V end was cut by 3 bases, the J end by 0 bases, with 21 bases between. CDR3 sequence (DNA): TGTGCCAGCAGTTTCCTCTTGAACGACAGGCGAGACTCTGGGGCCAACGTCCTGACTTTC. Translation gives CASSFLLNDRRDSGANVLTF.

V and J are TRBV4-1 and TRBJ1-2, with D unclear. Trimming pared 8 bases from V and 5 bases from J, leaving 12 bases between. CDR3 size: 12 residues. In germline, CDR1 is MGHRA, CDR2 YSYEKL. CDR3 DNA: TGCGCCAGCGGCCCCGGGGATTATGGCTACACCTTC. It specifies CASGPGDYGYTF.

This clone showed up just once. J is TRBJ1-1 and V is TRBV7-9, with a weak D call TRBD1 (5 bases). Germline V gene lookup returns CDR1 SEHNR and CDR2 FQNEAQ (reference sequence). Trimming stripped 1 base from V and 0 bases from J, with 6 bases between. CDR3 length equals 14 residues. The CDR3 DNA sequence: TGTGCCAGCAGCTTAGTAGGGGTGAACACTGAAGCTTTCTTT. It encodes CASSLVGVNTEAFF.

The V gene is TRBV28, the J gene TRBJ2-5, with 12 bases matching TRBD2. The DNA end lines up better with TRBJ2-7; the J call may be wrong. The germline V gene has CDR1 MDHEN and CDR2 SYDVKM. The length of the CDR3 is 15 residues. The CDR3 sequence: CASTLLAGGSYEQYF. CDR3 nucleotides: TGTGCCAGCACTCTACTAGCGGGAGGCTCCTACGAGCAGTACTTC.

Only one count was recorded for this clone. For the CDR3, the DNA is TGTGCCAGCAGCCCGAGGGGGGGTCTCGACTCTGGAAACACCATATATTTT. It translates to CASSPRGGLDSGNTIYF. V and J are TRBV5-4 and TRBJ1-3; weak D call: TRBD1 (6 bases). This CDR3 contains 17 residues. Germline-derived CDR1 and CDR2 are SGHNT and YYREEE (reference sequence). V lost 4 bases and J 0 bases, leaving 17 bases between the germline ends.

This clone was seen just once. The CDR3 DNA follows: TGTGCCAGCACCCGGGAGGGAGGGACTGAAGCTTTCTTT. This translates into CASTREGGTEAFF. This chain joins TRBV2 and TRBJ1-1; D call uncertain. CDR1 is SNHLY and CDR2 is FYNNEI in the germline V gene. The ends were cut back, 7 bases at V and 5 bases at J, with 14 bases in the middle. The length of the CDR3 is 13 residues.

The chain is built from TRBV27 and TRBJ2-3; perhaps TRBD2 as D (6 bases). The V gene's germline CDR1 is MNHEY and CDR2 SMNVEV (reference sequence). The CDR3 length is 13 residues. The V end lost 3 bases, the J end lost 6 bases, and 10 bases lay between the germline ends. CDR3 in DNA: TGTGCCAGCAGTTTTCAGGGAGGCGATACGCAGTATTTT. This sequence encodes CASSFQGGDTQYF.

V is TRBV7-2 and J is TRBJ1-1, with 10 bases identical to TRBD1. The length of the CDR3 is 17 residues. Per the germline V gene, CDR1 is SGHTA and CDR2 is FQGNSA. V shed 5 bases, J shed 3 bases, and the junction held 12 bases outside the gene matches. DNA of the CDR3: TGTGCCAGCAGCCCCCAGGCCGGGACAGGGGTGCACACTGAAGCTTTCTTT. It specifies CASSPQAGTGVHTEAFF.

This chain uses TRBV28 with TRBJ2-6; TRBD1 aligns across 7 bases. Germline trimming cut 8 bases from V and 0 bases from J; bases unmatched to any gene: 4. Per germline, CDR1 MDHEN and CDR2 SYDVKM. The CDR3 is 15 amino acids. CDR3 in amino acids: CASSGQYSGANVLTF. The CDR3, as DNA: TGTGCCAGCTCGGGACAGTACTCTGGGGCCAACGTCCTGACTTTC. Complete variable domain (other parts from reference TRBV28 and TRBJ2-6): DVKVTQSSRYLVKRTGEKVFLECVQDMDHENMFWYRQDPGLGLRLIYFSYDVKMKEKGDIPEGYSVSREKKERFSLILESASTNQTSMYLCASSGQYSGANVLTFGAGSRLTVL.

This clone was counted a few times. The rearrangement uses TRBV11-2 and TRBJ2-3, with 14 bases fitting TRBD2. Germline V lookup: CDR1 SGHAT, CDR2 FQNNGV. This CDR3 contains 17 residues. The V gene end was trimmed by 1 base and the J gene end by 5 bases; junction bases not matched to a gene: 5. CDR3 DNA sequence: TGTGCCAGCAGCTTAGGAGGACTAGCGGGAGGAGGAGATACGCAGTATTTT. Translation: CASSLGGLAGGGDTQYF.

The CDR3, as DNA: TGTGCCAGCAGCCCGGGACTAGCGGGAGGTACAGATACGCAGTATTTT. This gives the protein CASSPGLAGGTDTQYF. The chain combines TRBV7-9 with TRBJ2-3; TRBD2 matches at 15 bases. This CDR3 is built from 16 residues. The ends lost 5 bases at V and 3 bases at J; junction bases unmatched: 3. In germline, CDR1 is SEHNR, CDR2 FQNEAQ (reference sequence).

This clone was seen once. The genes are TRBV27 and TRBJ2-2; D might be TRBD2 (5 bases). The CDR3 spans 16 residues. CDR1 MNHEY and CDR2 SMNVEV come from the germline V gene (reference sequence). The V end was cut by 7 bases, the J end by 7 bases, with 22 bases between. The DNA for the CDR3 is TGTGCCAGCACCCTCTCAATCCGAGGGTCGGGCGGGGAGCTGTTTTTT. Encoded protein: CASTLSIRGSGGELFF.

The chain combines TRBV5-6 with TRBJ2-1, with a tentative D call TRBD2 (6 bases). The length of the CDR3 is 14 residues. Trimming took 1 base from V and 7 from J, leaving 12 bases between them. Germline assignment: CDR1 SGHDT and CDR2 YYEEEE. CDR3 loop: CASSLFPGLNEQFF. In nucleotides, the CDR3 is TGTGCCAGCAGCTTGTTTCCCGGACTAAATGAGCAGTTCTTC.

V and J are TRBV10-2 and TRBJ2-5; 7 nucleotides agree with TRBD2. CDR1 and CDR2 (germline): WSHSY, SAAADI. Trimming took 3 bases from V and 4 from J; bases not matched to a gene: 2. This CDR3 is 13 amino acids long. The DNA of the CDR3 is TGCGCCAGCAGTGATCGCGGGGGAGAGACCCAGTACTTC. It codes for CASSDRGGETQYF.

Comment on this clone: Relative to the germline gene, one junction end is altered; a read error may explain this. The chain combines TRBV7-9 with TRBJ1-1; a weak D match, TRBD1 (6 bases). CDR1 is SEHNR and CDR2 is FQNEAQ in the germline V gene (reference sequence). CDR3 size: 14 residues. CDR3 sequence: CSSSLVRGGDLLNF. CDR3 coding DNA: TGTTCCAGCAGCTTAGTTAGAGGGGGGGACCTACTTAACTTT.

The sample holds a few counts of this clone. The gene calls are TRBV30 and TRBJ1-6; 7 positions agree with TRBD1. Germline V lookup: CDR1 GTSNPN, CDR2 SVGIG (reference sequence). The CDR3 is 14 residues long. V lost 1 base to trimming and J lost 9 bases; unmatched junction nucleotides: 6. Written as DNA, the CDR3 is TGTGCCTGGAGTGAACAGGGGCAAGGTTCACCCCTCCACTTT. It specifies CAWSEQGQGSPLHF.

A few counts support this clone. V and J are TRBV7-8 and TRBJ2-1; D perhaps matches TRBD2 (6 bases). Germline lookup yields CDR1 SGHVS and CDR2 FQNEAQ. The CDR3 consists of 15 residues. Trimming left V 5 bases short and J 4 bases short, with 15 bases between. The CDR3 sequence is CASSLLPGEYNEQFF. The CDR3 DNA reads TGTGCCAGCAGCCTATTGCCGGGGGAATACAATGAGCAGTTCTTC. The whole variable domain, remainder taken from reference TRBV7-8 and TRBJ2-1, is GAGVSQSPRYKVAKRGQDVALRCDPISGHVSLFWYQQALGQGPEFLTYFQNEAQLDKSGLPSDRFFAERPEGSVSTLKIQRTQQEDSAVYLCASSLLPGEYNEQFFGPGTRLTVL.

The chain joins TRBV28 to TRBJ1-5; 9 positions agree with TRBD1. Per germline, CDR1 MDHEN and CDR2 SYDVKM. After removal of 3 bases from V and 4 bases from J, the junction contained 4 bases not matched to a gene. The length of the CDR3 is 15 residues. CDR3: CASSFRGQGNQPQHF. The CDR3 DNA is TGTGCCAGCAGTTTCCGGGGACAGGGTAATCAGCCCCAGCATTTT. The variable domain in full, with the rest retrieved from reference TRBV28 and TRBJ1-5, is DVKVTQSSRYLVKRTGEKVFLECVQDMDHENMFWYRQDPGLGLRLIYFSYDVKMKEKGDIPEGYSVSREKKERFSLILESASTNQTSMYLCASSFRGQGNQPQHFGDGTRLSIL.